These T cell receptor beta chains were read from a single sample in a study of human T cells and chemical hapten exposure. TCRdb itself ran the RACE reads through MiXCR, one entry per CDR3 protein. The sample has some 89,000 distinct CDR3 sequences, 27% seen once. The source was whole blood, collected in connection with sensitization to the hapten diphenylcyclopropenone (DPC). Receptors originate from a middle-aged man with alopecia areata. Some clones in this sample may be carry-over from other donors' samples. The CDR3 runs from the conserved cysteine through the conserved F or W. Fields, in order: clone size, V gene, J gene, D gene, CDR3 DNA, CDR3 protein. D genes are given only for firm matches. Size is omitted from some rows. Given values are once, few, many or a class for expanded clones.

>.|TRBV9|TRBJ2-3|.
TGTGCCAGCAGCCCTAGACTGAGCACAGATACGCAGTATTTT
CASSPRLSTDTQYF
>few|TRBV7-9|TRBJ2-7|.
TGTGCCAGCACGACTGGCGGGACGAAAGAGCAGTACTTC
CASTTGGTKEQYF
>.|TRBV20-1|TRBJ2-3|TRBD2
TGCAGTGCTAGAGATTCTGGACTAGCGACAGATACGCAGTATTTT
CSARDSGLATDTQYF
>few|TRBV29-1|TRBJ1-4|.
TGCAGCGTCCAGGACCCCGAAAAACTGTTTTTT
CSVQDPEKLFF
>few|TRBV4-1|TRBJ1-3|.
TGCGCCAGCAGCCCCCAGGGGACTGGAAACACCATATATTTT
CASSPQGTGNTIYF
>few|TRBV12-3/TRBV12-4|TRBJ1-1|.
TGTGCCAGCAAGAATACAGGGTCTGAAACTGAAGCTTTCTTT
CASKNTGSETEAFF
>few|TRBV6-2/TRBV6-3|TRBJ2-3|TRBD1
TGTGCCAGCACCGAGCCGGGACAGGCTTTCAGAGGGACAGATACGCAGTATTTT
CASTEPGQAFRGTDTQYF
>few|TRBV3-1|TRBJ2-1|.
TGTGCCAGCAGCCAAGATTTCCGGGAGCAGTTCTTC
CASSQDFREQFF
>.|TRBV6-5|TRBJ2-3|TRBD2
TGTGCCAGCAGTTACTCCCCCCCGGGACTAGCGGGAGCTGATACGCAGTATTTT
CASSYSPPGLAGADTQYF
>.|TRBV6-5|TRBJ2-3|TRBD1
TGTGCCAGCAGTCCTCTGGACAGGCAATGTGCAGATACGCAGTATTTT
CASSPLDRQCADTQYF
>.|TRBV28|TRBJ2-1|.
TGTGCCAGCAGCCTTACAGGGACCGATATTTTCTACAATGAGCAGTTCTTC
CASSLTGTDIFYNEQFF
>.|TRBV12-3/TRBV12-4|TRBJ2-4|TRBD1
TGTGCCAGCACCCCAGGGAGACAGGGGCTCTTAGCCAAAAACATTCAGTACTTC
CASTPGRQGLLAKNIQYF
>.|TRBV6-5|TRBJ2-6|.
TGTGCCAGCAGTAAAACGTCGGCTGGGGCCAACGTCCTGACTTTC
CASSKTSAGANVLTF
>few|TRBV7-9|TRBJ2-3|.
TGTGCCAGCAGCAAAAGCGGGGATACGCAGTATTTT
CASSKSGDTQYF
>.|TRBV28|TRBJ2-1|.
TGTGCCAGCAGTTTTCCCCCCTACAATGAGCAGTTCTTC
CASSFPPYNEQFF
>.|TRBV19|TRBJ2-1|TRBD2
TGTGCCAGTAGTAGCGGGAGGGCCAATGAGCAGTTCTTC
CASSSGRANEQFF
>.|TRBV28|TRBJ2-3|.
TGTGCCAGCAGTCGAGCAGGGAGCACAGATACGCAGTATTTT
CASSRAGSTDTQYF
>.|TRBV7-6|TRBJ2-1|TRBD2
TGTGCCAGCAGCTTAGACGTAGCGGGGGCGTTTGGTAATGAGCAGTTCTTC
CASSLDVAGAFGNEQFF
>.|TRBV12-3/TRBV12-4|TRBJ2-3|.
TGTGCCAGCAGTTGGAGGACAGTACGCACAGATACGCAGTATTTT
CASSWRTVRTDTQYF
>few|TRBV24-1|TRBJ2-1|TRBD2
TGTGCCACCCGACTAGCGGGAGAGGGTGAGCAGTTCTTC
CATRLAGEGEQFF
>.|TRBV7-9|TRBJ2-1|TRBD2
TGTGCCAGCAGCTCCCTAGCGGGAGCGGAAAATAGGGGGTTCTTC
CASSSLAGAENRGFF
>medium-sized|TRBV24-1|TRBJ2-7|.
TGTGCCACAAAAGGGCCAAGCGCGAACGGATTTTACTACGAGCAGTACTTC
CATKGPSANGFYYEQYF
>.|TRBV5-1|TRBJ2-5|TRBD1
TGCGCCAGCAGCTTACAGGGGGCCCAAGAGACCCAGTACTTC
CASSLQGAQETQYF
>few|TRBV5-4|TRBJ2-3|.
TGTGCCAGCAGCCAGCCACGGCTAGGCGTAGGAGATACGCAGTATTTT
CASSQPRLGVGDTQYF
>once|TRBV27|TRBJ2-7|.
TGTGCCAGCAGTCACCCCCGCATGACAGAGCAGTACTTC
CASSHPRMTEQYF
>.|TRBV6-6|TRBJ1-1|.
TGTGCCAGCAGACCAACAGGGCAGCACACTGAAGCTTTCTTT
CASRPTGQHTEAFF
>.|TRBV3-1|TRBJ2-1|TRBD2
TGTGCCAGCAGCCAAGAAGCTAGCGGGCGCCCAGGGCAGTTCTTC
CASSQEASGRPGQFF
>few|TRBV14|TRBJ1-1|.
TGTGCCAGCAGCCAAGAGGCTGAAGCTTTCTTT
CASSQEAEAFF
>.|TRBV12-3/TRBV12-4|TRBJ2-7|.
TGTGCCAGCAGTTTATCCCGGTTAACCTACGAGCAGTACTTC
CASSLSRLTYEQYF
>.|TRBV6-5|TRBJ2-5|TRBD2
TGTGCCAGCAGTCGACGGACTAGCGGGTTTGAGACCCAGTACTTC
CASSRRTSGFETQYF
>few|TRBV7-2|TRBJ2-1|TRBD2
TGTGCCAGCAGCTTAACCACTAGCGGGAGACTATACAATGAGCAGTTCTTC
CASSLTTSGRLYNEQFF
>few|TRBV20-1|TRBJ2-2|TRBD2
TGCAGTGCTAGCCTACTAGCGGCGAACACCGGGGAGCTGTTTTTT
CSASLLAANTGELFF
>.|TRBV7-9|TRBJ2-1|.
TGTGCCAGCAGACCTGACAACTACAATGAGCAGTTCTTC
CASRPDNYNEQFF
>.|TRBV28|TRBJ2-5|TRBD2
TGTGCCAGCAGTTTAGTGGGGGGGCTAGCGGGATCGGAGACCCAGTACTTC
CASSLVGGLAGSETQYF
>.|TRBV12-3/TRBV12-4|TRBJ1-5|TRBD1
TGTGCCAGCAGTTCTCCCGGGACAGGGAGGAATACACAGCATTTT
CASSSPGTGRNTQHF
>.|TRBV6-5|TRBJ2-6|TRBD2
TGTGCCAGCAGTTGGGTAGCGGGAGCTGGGGCCAACGTCCTGACTTTC
CASSWVAGAGANVLTF
>.|TRBV12-3/TRBV12-4|TRBJ2-7|.
TGTGCCAGCACTCAATCGGACCGGCCTTACGAGCAGTACTTC
CASTQSDRPYEQYF
>.|TRBV20-1|TRBJ2-1|TRBD1
TGCAGTGCCAGACAGGGAAGCAATGAGCAGTTCTTC
CSARQGSNEQFF
>.|TRBV7-6|TRBJ1-4|.
TGTGCCAGCAGCACCAATGGAGCAACTAATGAAAAACTGTTTTTT
CASSTNGATNEKLFF
>.|TRBV7-2|TRBJ2-1|.
TGTGCCAGCAGCATGGGACTTAACAATGAGCAGTTCTTC
CASSMGLNNEQFF
>.|TRBV20-1|TRBJ1-5|TRBD1
TGCAGTGCACAGACAGGGAGCAATCAGCCCCAGCATTTT
CSAQTGSNQPQHF
>few|TRBV20-1|TRBJ2-3|TRBD2
TGCAGTGCCAATCCTGGGACTAGCGGGAGTCCAGATACGCAGTATTTT
CSANPGTSGSPDTQYF
>.|TRBV10-1|TRBJ2-1|TRBD2
TGCGCCAGCAGTGCGACTAGCGGGAGAGGTCTTGGTGAGCAGTTCTTC
CASSATSGRGLGEQFF
>.|TRBV12-3/TRBV12-4|TRBJ2-1|TRBD2
TGTGCCAGCAGTTCCACCCCGGGACTAGCGGGAGGGCGATCCTACAATGAGCAGTTCTTC
CASSSTPGLAGGRSYNEQFF
>.|TRBV20-1|TRBJ2-5|TRBD2
TGCAGTGCTAGAGATCCGCGGGAGGGCCTCAGTGAGACCCAGTACTTC
CSARDPREGLSETQYF
>.|TRBV20-1|TRBJ1-5|.
TGCAGTGCTAGAGATGCGGGGGGTAGGCAGCCCCAGCATTTT
CSARDAGGRQPQHF
>few|TRBV29-1|TRBJ2-6|.
TGCAGCGTTCAGAAGCTCTCTGGGGCCAACGTCCTGACTTTC
CSVQKLSGANVLTF
>.|TRBV11-2|TRBJ1-4|.
TGTGCCAGCAGCCCTCGATCTGCAACTAATGAAAAACTGTTTTTT
CASSPRSATNEKLFF
>.|TRBV6-5|TRBJ2-2|.
TGTGCCAGCAGTTACGAGGGGGATACCGGGGAGCTGTTTTTT
CASSYEGDTGELFF
>once|TRBV6-6|TRBJ2-7|TRBD2
TGTGCCAGCAGTTACTCTGGCCTAGCGGCGACCTACGAGCAGTACTTC
CASSYSGLAATYEQYF
>.|TRBV20-1|TRBJ1-5|.
TGCAGTGCTAGTTTAGGAGGGGCAGTTCATCAGCCCCAGCATTTT
CSASLGGAVHQPQHF
>few|TRBV28|TRBJ1-2|TRBD1
TGTGCCAGCAGTTTAGGCGGACAGGGTAACTATGGCTACACCTTC
CASSLGGQGNYGYTF
>.|TRBV5-1|TRBJ2-3|.
TGCGCCAGCAGCTTGGCGGTCAGGGCGACAGATACGCAGTATTTT
CASSLAVRATDTQYF
>.|TRBV29-1|TRBJ1-5|TRBD1
TGCAGCGTTAGGACAGGGCGTGATCAGCCCCAGCATTTT
CSVRTGRDQPQHF